This T cell receptor (beta chain) appears in the sequencing data of a study of T-cell reconstitution after alpha-beta-depleted transplantation in children. Preparation of the TCRbeta library was carried out with unique molecular identifiers. A single record per CDR3 protein comes from TCRdb applying MiXCR to the PCR reads. The data contain around 500,000 distinct CDR3 sequences, about 12% of them singletons. The CDR3 contains 17 residues. Losses at the gene ends were 5 bases for V and 7 bases for J; bases not matched to a gene: 11. Germline lookup yields CDR1 SGHAT and CDR2 FQDESV (reference sequence).

The sequence derives from a human donor who donated a stem cell graft to a child with combined immunodeficiency. Specimen: PBMCs from the stem cell graft donor, collected from the stem cell graft. The chain couples TRBV11-1 to TRBJ2-4, with 13 nucleotides matching TRBD2. The CDR3 spells CASSPRTSGSGFNIQYF. The CDR3 region has the DNA TGTGCCAGCAGCCCAAGGACTAGCGGGAGCGGATTCAACATTCAGTACTTC. The full variable domain, with the rest looked up from reference TRBV11-1 and TRBJ2-4, is EAEVAQSPRYKITEKSQAVAFWCDPISGHATLYWYRQILGQGPELLVQFQDESVVDDSQLPKDRFSAERLKGVDSTLKIQPAELGDSAMYLCASSPRTSGSGFNIQYFGAGTRLSVL.